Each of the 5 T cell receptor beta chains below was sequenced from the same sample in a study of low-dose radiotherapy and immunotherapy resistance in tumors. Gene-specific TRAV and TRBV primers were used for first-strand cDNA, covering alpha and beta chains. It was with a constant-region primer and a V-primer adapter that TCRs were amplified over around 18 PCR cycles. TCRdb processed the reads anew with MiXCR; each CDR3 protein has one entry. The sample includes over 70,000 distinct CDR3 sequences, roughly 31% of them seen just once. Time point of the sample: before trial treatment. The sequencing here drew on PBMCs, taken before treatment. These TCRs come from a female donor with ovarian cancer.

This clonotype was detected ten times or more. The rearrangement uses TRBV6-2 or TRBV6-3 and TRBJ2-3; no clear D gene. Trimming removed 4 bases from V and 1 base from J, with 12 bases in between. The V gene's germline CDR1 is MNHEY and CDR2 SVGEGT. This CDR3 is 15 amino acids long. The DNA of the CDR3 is TGTGCCAGCAGTTTAGGCGCAGCAGGCACAGATACGCAGTATTTT. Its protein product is CASSLGAAGTDTQYF.

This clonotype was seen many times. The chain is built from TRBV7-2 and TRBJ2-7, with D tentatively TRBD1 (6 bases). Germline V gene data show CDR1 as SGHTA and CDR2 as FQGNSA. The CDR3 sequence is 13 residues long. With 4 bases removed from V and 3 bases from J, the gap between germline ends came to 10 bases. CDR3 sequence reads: CASSSRGGYEQYF. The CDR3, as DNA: TGTGCCAGCAGCTCCAGGGGTGGCTACGAGCAGTACTTC.

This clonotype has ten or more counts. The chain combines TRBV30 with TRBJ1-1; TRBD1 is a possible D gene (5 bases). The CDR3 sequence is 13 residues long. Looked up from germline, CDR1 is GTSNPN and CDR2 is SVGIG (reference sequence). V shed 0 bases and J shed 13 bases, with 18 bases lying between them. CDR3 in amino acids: CAWSVSRDFNIFF. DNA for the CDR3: TGTGCCTGGAGTGTATCTAGGGACTTCAACATTTTCTTT. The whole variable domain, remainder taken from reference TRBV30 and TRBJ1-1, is SQTIHQWPATLVQPVGSPLSLECTVEGTSNPNLYWYRQAAGRGLQLLFYSVGIGQISSEVPQNLSASRPQDRQFILSSKKLLLSDSGFYLCAWSVSRDFNIFFGQGTRLTVV.

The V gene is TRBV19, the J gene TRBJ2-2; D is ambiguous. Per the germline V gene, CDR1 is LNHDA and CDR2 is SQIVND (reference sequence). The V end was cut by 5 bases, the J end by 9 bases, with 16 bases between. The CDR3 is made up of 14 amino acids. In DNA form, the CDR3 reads TGTGCCAGTAGTCCATCTCAGGTTTCACGGGAGCTGTTTTTT. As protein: CASSPSQVSRELFF.

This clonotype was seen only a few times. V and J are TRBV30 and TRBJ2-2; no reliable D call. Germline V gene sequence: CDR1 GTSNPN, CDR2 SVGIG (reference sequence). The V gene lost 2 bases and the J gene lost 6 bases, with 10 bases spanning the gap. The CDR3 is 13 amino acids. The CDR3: CAWSRSGPGELFF. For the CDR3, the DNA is TGTGCCTGGAGTCGCAGTGGTCCCGGGGAGCTGTTTTTT.